The rows below give T cell receptor beta chains drawn from one sample of a study of blood T cell repertoires in COVID-19. The method was immunoSEQ multiplex PCR; TCRdb's version includes in-frame clones alone and lacks a portion of them. The sample consists of about 110,000 clones, around 80% of them appearing once. What was sequenced was peripheral blood. These receptors all stem from an elderly woman with acute or convalescent COVID-19. Each CDR3 is given with its conserved first and last residue. D genes are given only for firm matches. Expanded clones are given a class, and other clones once, few, many or no size at all.

>TRBJ2-2|-|15|TRBV10-3|TRBD1
CAISVGTGNTGELFF
TGTGCCATCAGTGTCGGGACAGGGAACACCGGGGAGCTGTTTTTT
>TRBJ2-5|once|13|TRBV25-1|TRBD2
CASLRGGQETQYF
TGTGCCAGCCTCCGGGGGGGGCAAGAGACCCAGTACTTC
>TRBJ1-1|-|14|TRBV9|TRBD1
CASSSGQPNTEAFF
TGTGCCAGCAGCTCGGGACAGCCGAACACTGAAGCTTTCTTT
>TRBJ2-2|many|16|TRBV28|-
CASLGQGMGESGELFF
TGTGCCAGCTTAGGCCAGGGGATGGGGGAGTCCGGGGAGCTGTTTTTT
>TRBJ1-4|-|15|TRBV5-1|TRBD1
CASSLAPTGDEKLFF
TGCGCCAGCAGCTTGGCCCCGACAGGGGACGAAAAACTGTTTTTT
>TRBJ2-7|few|12|TRBV11-2|-
CASSFQMYEQYF
TGTGCCAGCAGCTTTCAGATGTACGAGCAGTACTTC
>TRBJ2-1|-|11|TRBV30|-
CAWRTGTSQFF
TGTGCCTGGAGGACGGGGACTTCCCAGTTCTTC
>TRBJ1-2|-|13|TRBV24-1|-
CATSDRGWYGYTF
TGTGCCACCAGTGACCGGGGTTGGTATGGCTACACCTTC
>TRBJ1-2|-|14|TRBV10-3|TRBD1
CAISENDRGRGYTF
TGTGCCATCAGTGAAAATGACAGGGGACGAGGCTACACCTTC
>TRBJ2-6|-|16|TRBV7-9|-
CASRSPGLSGANVLTF
TGTGCCAGCCGGTCCCCAGGGTTATCTGGGGCCAACGTCCTGACTTTC
>TRBJ1-2|-|12|TRBV2|-
CASRPGVYGYTF
TGTGCCAGCAGGCCAGGGGTGTACGGCTACACCTTC
>TRBJ2-2|-|16|TRBV7-2|TRBD2
CASSRQRGVEGGELFF
TGTGCCAGCAGCCGTCAGCGGGGCGTGGAAGGGGGGGAGCTGTTTTTT
>TRBJ1-5|few|13|TRBV12-3/TRBV12-4|-
CASSLLSDQPQHF
TGTGCCAGCAGTTTGTTATCTGATCAGCCCCAGCATTTT
>TRBJ2-1|-|13|TRBV24-1|-
CATSDPPGREQFF
TGTGCCACCAGTGACCCCCCTGGGAGGGAGCAGTTCTTC
>TRBJ1-2|-|14|TRBV6-6|TRBD1
CASSYGTGNYGYTF
TGTGCCAGCAGTTACGGGACAGGGAACTATGGCTACACCTTC
>TRBJ1-6|-|14|TRBV9|-
CASSVGASNSPLHF
TGTGCCAGCAGCGTAGGGGCGTCGAATTCACCCCTCCACTTT
>TRBJ2-6|-|18|TRBV5-1|-
CASSLDSGVLTGANVLTF
TGCGCCAGCAGCTTGGATAGCGGAGTCCTCACTGGGGCCAACGTCCTGACTTTC